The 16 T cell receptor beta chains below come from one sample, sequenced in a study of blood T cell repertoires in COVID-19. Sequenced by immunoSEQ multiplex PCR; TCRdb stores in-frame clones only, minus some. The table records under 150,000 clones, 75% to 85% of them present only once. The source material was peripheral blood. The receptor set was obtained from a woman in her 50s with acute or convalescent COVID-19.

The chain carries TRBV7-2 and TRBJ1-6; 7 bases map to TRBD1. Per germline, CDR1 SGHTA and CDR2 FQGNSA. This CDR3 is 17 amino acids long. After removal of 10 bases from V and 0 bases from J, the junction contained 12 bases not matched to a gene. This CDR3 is CATSVIQGGSYNSPLHF. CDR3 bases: TGTGCCACCTCGGTAATCCAGGGGGGCTCCTATAATTCACCCCTCCACTTT. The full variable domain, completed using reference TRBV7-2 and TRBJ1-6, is GAGVSQSPSNKVTEKGKDVELRCDPISGHTALYWYRQSLGQGLEFLIYFQGNSAPDKSGLPSDRFSAERTGGSVSTLTIQRTQQEDSAVYLCATSVIQGGSYNSPLHFGNGTRLTVT.

CDR3 DNA sequence: TGTGCCAGCAGCCGGGGGGTTGGGGAGACCCAGTACTTC. This gives the protein CASSRGVGETQYF. This chain links TRBV12-3 or TRBV12-4 with TRBJ2-5, with TRBD2 matching over 7 bases. The CDR3 extends over 13 amino acids. Trimming at V came to 6 bases and at J to 5 bases, leaving 6 bases not matched to a gene.

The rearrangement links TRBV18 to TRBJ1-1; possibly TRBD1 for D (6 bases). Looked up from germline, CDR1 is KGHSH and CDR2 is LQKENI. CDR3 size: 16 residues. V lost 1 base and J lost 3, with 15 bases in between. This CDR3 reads CASSPRTVGGHTEAFF. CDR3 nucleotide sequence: TGTGCCAGCTCACCACGGACGGTGGGGGGGCACACTGAAGCTTTCTTT.

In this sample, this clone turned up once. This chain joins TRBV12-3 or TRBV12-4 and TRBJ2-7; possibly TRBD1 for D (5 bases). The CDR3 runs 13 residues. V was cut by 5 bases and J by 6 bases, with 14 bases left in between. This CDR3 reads CASSKTQGGEQYF. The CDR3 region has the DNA TGTGCCAGCAGTAAAACTCAGGGTGGCGAGCAGTACTTC.

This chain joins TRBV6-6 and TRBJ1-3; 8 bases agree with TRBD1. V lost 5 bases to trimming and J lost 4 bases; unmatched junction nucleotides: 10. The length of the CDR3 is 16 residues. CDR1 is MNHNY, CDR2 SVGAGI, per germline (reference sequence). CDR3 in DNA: TGTGCCAGCAGTCGACAGGGGCTGAGAGGCGGAAACACCATATATTTT. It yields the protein CASSRQGLRGGNTIYF.

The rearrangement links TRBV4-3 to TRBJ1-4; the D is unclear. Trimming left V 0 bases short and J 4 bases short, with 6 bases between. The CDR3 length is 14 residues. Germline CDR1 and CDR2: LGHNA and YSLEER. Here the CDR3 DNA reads TGCGCCAGCAGCCAAGATACTGGTAATGAAAAACTGTTTTTT. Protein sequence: CASSQDTGNEKLFF.

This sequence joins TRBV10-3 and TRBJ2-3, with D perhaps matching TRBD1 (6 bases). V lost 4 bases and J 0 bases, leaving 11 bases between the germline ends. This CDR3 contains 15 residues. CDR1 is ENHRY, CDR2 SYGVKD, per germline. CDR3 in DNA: TGTGCCATCAGTGGGAAGGACAGTAGCACAGATACGCAGTATTTT. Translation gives CAISGKDSSTDTQYF.

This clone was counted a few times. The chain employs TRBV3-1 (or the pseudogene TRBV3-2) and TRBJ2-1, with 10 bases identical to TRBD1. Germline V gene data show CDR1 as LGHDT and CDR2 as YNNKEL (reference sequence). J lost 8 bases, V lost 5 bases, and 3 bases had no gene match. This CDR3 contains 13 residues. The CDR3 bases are TGTGCCAGCAGCAAGGACAGGGGGGATGAGCAGTTCTTC. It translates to CASSKDRGDEQFF.

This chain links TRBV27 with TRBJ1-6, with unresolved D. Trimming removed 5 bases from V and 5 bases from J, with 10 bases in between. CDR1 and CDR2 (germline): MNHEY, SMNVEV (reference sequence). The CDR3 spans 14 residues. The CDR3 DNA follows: TGTGCCAGCAGTCCCCTTGGGCATAATTCACCCCTCCACTTT. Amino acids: CASSPLGHNSPLHF.

The CDR3 sequence: CASSIEPGGFEQFF. Written as DNA, the CDR3 is TGTGCCAGCAGTATAGAACCGGGGGGCTTTGAGCAGTTCTTC. The chain uses TRBV25-1 and TRBJ2-1; TRBD2 might be the D (7 bases). V dropped 5 bases and J dropped 9 bases, with 17 bases sitting between them. Looked up from germline, CDR1 is MGHDK and CDR2 is SYGVNS. The CDR3 extends over 14 amino acids.

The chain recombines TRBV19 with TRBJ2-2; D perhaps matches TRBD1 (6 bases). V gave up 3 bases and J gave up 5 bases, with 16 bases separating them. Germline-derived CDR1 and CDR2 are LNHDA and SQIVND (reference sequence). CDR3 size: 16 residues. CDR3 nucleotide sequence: TGTGCCAGTAGTATGTTATGGGGGCGTCGGACCGGGGAGCTGTTTTTT. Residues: CASSMLWGRRTGELFF.

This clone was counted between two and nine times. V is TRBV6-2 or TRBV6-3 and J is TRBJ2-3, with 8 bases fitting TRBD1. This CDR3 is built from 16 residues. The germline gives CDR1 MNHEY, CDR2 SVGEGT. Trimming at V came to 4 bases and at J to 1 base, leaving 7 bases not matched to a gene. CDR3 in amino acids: CASSSPSGGGTDTQYF. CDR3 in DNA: TGTGCCAGCAGTTCCCCGTCAGGGGGCGGCACAGATACGCAGTATTTT.

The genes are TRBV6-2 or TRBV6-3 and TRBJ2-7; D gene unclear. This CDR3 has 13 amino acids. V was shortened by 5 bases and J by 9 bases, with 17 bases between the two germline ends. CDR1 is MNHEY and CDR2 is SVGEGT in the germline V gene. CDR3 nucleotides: TGTGCCAGCAGTACCACAGACACTCGTGTGCAGTACTTC. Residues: CASSTTDTRVQYF.

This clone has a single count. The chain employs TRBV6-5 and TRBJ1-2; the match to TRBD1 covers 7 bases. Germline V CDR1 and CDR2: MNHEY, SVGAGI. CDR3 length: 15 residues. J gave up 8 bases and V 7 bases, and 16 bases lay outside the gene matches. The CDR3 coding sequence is TGTGCCAGCACCCCATTGACAGGGAAGGGTCGCGGCTACACCTTC. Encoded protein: CASTPLTGKGRGYTF.

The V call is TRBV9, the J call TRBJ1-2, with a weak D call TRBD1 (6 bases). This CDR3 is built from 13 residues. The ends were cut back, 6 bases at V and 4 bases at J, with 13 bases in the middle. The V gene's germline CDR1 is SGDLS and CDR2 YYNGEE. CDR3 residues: CASNGGRGYGYTF. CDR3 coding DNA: TGTGCCAGCAACGGGGGGCGAGGCTATGGCTACACCTTC.

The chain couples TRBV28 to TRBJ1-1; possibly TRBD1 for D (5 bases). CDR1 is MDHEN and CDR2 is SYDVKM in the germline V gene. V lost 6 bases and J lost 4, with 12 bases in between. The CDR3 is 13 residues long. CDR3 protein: CASSKQVLTEAFF. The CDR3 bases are TGTGCCAGCAGCAAACAGGTCCTCACTGAAGCTTTCTTT.